This T cell receptor beta chain was identified in a study of technical replicates of blood from a few donors. Method: immunoSEQ multiplex PCR; TCRdb's copy keeps in-frame clones and lacks some. Of tens of thousands of clones detected, just under 95% appear once; the ten largest clones hold less than 0.4%. Trimming cost V 5 bases and J 5 bases, with 15 bases left between them. The CDR3 has 14 amino acids. In germline, CDR1 is SGHVS, CDR2 FNYEAQ. The origin of this receptor is a human donor in good health. This chain uses TRBV7-6 with TRBJ2-5, with D unresolved. The sequencing sample was made of T cells isolated from PBMCs. The CDR3 loop reads CASSPPDSFETQYF. Here the CDR3 DNA reads TGTGCCAGCAGCCCGCCAGACTCATTCGAGACCCAGTACTTC. Combining the CDR3 with reference TRBV7-6 and TRBJ2-5 gives the whole variable domain GAGVSQSPRYKVTKRGQDVALRCDPISGHVSLYWYRQALGQGPEFLTYFNYEAQQDKSGLPNDRFSAERPEGSISTLTIQRTEQRDSAMYRCASSPPDSFETQYFGPGTRLLVL.